This T cell receptor beta chain was recorded in a study of tumor and adjacent non-tumor tissue in lung cancer. General study results and limits: Patients with more diverse tumor TCRs had worse survival. Tumor tissue had significantly higher TCR diversity than normal lung.

TCRbeta libraries were built with three rounds of nested PCR, modified from ARM-PCR. TCRdb ran MiXCR on the multiplex PCR reads and lists one entry per CDR3 protein. This table holds tens of thousands of distinct CDR3 sequences, around 70% found once. No cell sorting was done before RNA was extracted from the tissue. Newly diagnosed lung cancer patients had thoracic surgery in China, August–November 2014, without prior chemotherapy. Worth noting for this clonotype: Its antigen is as yet unknown. The junction and the germline gene differ at one end; a read error may be behind it.

This CDR3 contains 12 residues. Germline V gives CDR1 SQVTM, CDR2 ANQGSEA. Sequenced sample: lung tumor tissue. The clonotype comes from a woman between 40 and 55 years old with non-small cell lung cancer. The chain is built from TRBV29-1 and TRBJ2-7; no definite D call. CDR3 in amino acids: CSVADGSYEQYF. The CDR3, as DNA: TGCAGCGTTGCTGACGGATCCTATGAGCAGTACTTC.